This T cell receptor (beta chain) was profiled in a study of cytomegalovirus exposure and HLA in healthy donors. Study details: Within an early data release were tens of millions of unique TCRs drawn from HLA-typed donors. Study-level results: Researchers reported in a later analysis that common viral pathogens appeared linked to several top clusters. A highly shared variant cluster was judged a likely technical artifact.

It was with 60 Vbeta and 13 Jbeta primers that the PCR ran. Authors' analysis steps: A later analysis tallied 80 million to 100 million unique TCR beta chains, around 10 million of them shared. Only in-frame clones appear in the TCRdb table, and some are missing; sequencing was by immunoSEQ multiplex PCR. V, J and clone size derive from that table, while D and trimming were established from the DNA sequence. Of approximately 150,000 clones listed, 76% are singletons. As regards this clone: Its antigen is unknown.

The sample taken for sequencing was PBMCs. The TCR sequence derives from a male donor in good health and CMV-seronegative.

CDR3 sequence (DNA): TGTGCCAGCAGCCCTCACGGAGGTAGCAATCAGCCCCAGCATTTT. Translating it yields CASSPHGGSNQPQHF. The gene calls are TRBV16 and TRBJ1-5; D is undetermined. CDR1 and CDR2 (germline): KGHSY, FQNENV. Trimming took off 4 bases at V and 0 bases at J, with 10 bases between the two ends. The CDR3 extends over 15 amino acids.